This passage covers 21 T cell receptor beta chains from one sample sequenced in a study of T cell repertoires in cytomegalovirus infection. TCRdb passed the reads through MiXCR, listing each CDR3 protein once. The data show 450,000 to 600,000 distinct CDR3 sequences, roughly 12% seen once. Material: PBMCs. Receptor source: a human donor in good health (CMV status not recorded). Some clones in this sample may be carry-over from other donors' samples.

The chain couples TRBV20-1 to TRBJ1-5; D possibly corresponds to TRBD1 (6 bases). The germline V gene encodes CDR1 DFQATT and CDR2 SNEGSKA (reference sequence). The CDR3 contains 13 residues. V was trimmed by 5 bases and J by 2 bases, leaving 10 bases between them. Written as DNA, the CDR3 is TGCAGTGCTGTCCCAGGGGGCAATCAGCCCCAGCATTTT. Translated, it gives CSAVPGGNQPQHF.

The rearrangement joins TRBV20-1 to TRBJ2-2, with 9 nucleotides matching TRBD1. Losses at the gene ends were 1 base for V and 3 bases for J; bases not matched to a gene: 3. From germline, CDR1 is DFQATT and CDR2 SNEGSKA (reference sequence). This CDR3 spans 15 amino acids. DNA for the CDR3: TGCAGTGCTAGAGCGGGACAGGGTGACACCGGGGAGCTGTTTTTT. Translating it yields CSARAGQGDTGELFF.

This chain connects TRBV7-9 to TRBJ1-1, with no clear D. Trimming pared 2 bases from V and 1 base from J, leaving 11 bases between. CDR1 SEHNR and CDR2 FQNEAQ come from the germline V gene (reference sequence). The CDR3 is 15 amino acids. CDR3 bases: TGTGCCAGCAGCTTAAGACCCCCCGCGAACACTGAAGCTTTCTTT. Translating it yields CASSLRPPANTEAFF.

This clonotype showed up many times. V and J are TRBV18 and TRBJ2-5; a weak D match, TRBD1 (6 bases). Germline values: CDR1 KGHSH, CDR2 LQKENI. The CDR3 covers 16 residues. V was clipped by 0 bases and J by 0 bases, with 11 bases between them. The CDR3 here is CASSPPWGQDQETQYF. DNA of the CDR3: TGTGCCAGCTCACCACCGTGGGGGCAGGACCAAGAGACCCAGTACTTC.

This clonotype was recorded a few times. The chain combines TRBV29-1 with TRBJ2-1; 8 positions match TRBD2. The V and J ends lost 3 bases and 0 bases, in that order; junction bases with no gene match: 4. Germline CDR1 reads SQVTM; CDR2 reads ANQGSEA. The CDR3 spans 15 residues. The CDR3 DNA sequence: TGCAGCGTTGAGGGGCTAGCGGGCTCCTACAATGAGCAGTTCTTC. Its translation is CSVEGLAGSYNEQFF.

This clonotype was counted a few times. This chain uses TRBV4-2 with TRBJ2-1; D is perhaps TRBD1 or TRBD2 (5 bases each). This CDR3 spans 16 amino acids. Trimming took off 0 bases at V and 0 bases at J, with 9 bases between the two ends. Germline V gene data show CDR1 as LGHNA and CDR2 as YNFKEQ. The CDR3 bases are TGTGCCAGCAGCCAAGATTGGGGGAGCTCCTACAATGAGCAGTTCTTC. Translating it yields CASSQDWGSSYNEQFF.

This clonotype showed up many times. CDR3: CASSLDASSGTGSYGYTF. CDR3 sequence (DNA): TGCGCCAGCAGCTTGGACGCCTCCTCCGGGACAGGGAGCTATGGCTACACCTTC. This chain links TRBV5-1 with TRBJ1-2, with TRBD1 identical over 9 bases. CDR1 is SGHRS and CDR2 is YFSETQ in the germline V gene. This CDR3 contains 18 residues. The ends lost 0 bases at V and 4 bases at J; junction bases unmatched: 13.

This clonotype was counted ten times or more. DNA of the CDR3: TGTGCCAGCAGCTTGCCGGGACAGGGGATAGATCAGCCCCAGCATTTT. Amino acids: CASSLPGQGIDQPQHF. The chain combines TRBV7-3 with TRBJ1-5; TRBD1 matches at 10 bases. The length of the CDR3 is 16 residues. Per the germline V gene, CDR1 is SGHTA and CDR2 is FQGTGA. V lost 3 bases and J lost 5; bases outside the gene matches: 7.

This clonotype appeared many times. This chain connects TRBV12-3 or TRBV12-4 to TRBJ2-1; 8 positions match TRBD2. CDR3 length: 15 residues. V shed 4 bases and J 5 bases; nucleotides not matched to a gene: 7. The CDR3 loop is CASSSSWRGDNEQFF. DNA for the CDR3: TGTGCCAGCAGTTCGAGCTGGCGGGGGGACAATGAGCAGTTCTTC.

In this sample, this clonotype turned up a few times. V is TRBV20-1 and J is TRBJ2-3; 15 nucleotides agree with TRBD2. The trim removed 3 bases at V and 5 bases at J, leaving 9 bases unmatched. The CDR3 covers 17 residues. The germline V gene has CDR1 DFQATT and CDR2 SNEGSKA (reference sequence). In DNA form, the CDR3 reads TGCAGTGCTAGTGCCGTTGGACTAGCGGGGGGGGGAGATACGCAGTATTTT. Protein sequence: CSASAVGLAGGGDTQYF.

This clonotype was recorded many times. The chain uses TRBV10-3 and TRBJ2-6; the D gene is possibly TRBD2 (5 bases). The germline V gene has CDR1 ENHRY and CDR2 SYGVKD. V was pared by 3 bases and J by 0 bases, with 9 bases between. The CDR3 sequence is 16 residues long. CDR3 protein: CAISDPGVSGANVLTF. CDR3 sequence (DNA): TGTGCCATCAGTGATCCCGGGGTCTCTGGGGCCAACGTCCTGACTTTC.

This clonotype was recorded at least ten times. The CDR3: CASSQSSELQFF. The CDR3 coding sequence is TGTGCCAGCAGCCAAAGCTCGGAACTCCAGTTCTTC. The V and J genes are TRBV11-1 and TRBJ2-1; the D is unclear. This CDR3 region has 12 residues. Trimming cost V 5 bases and J 13 bases, with 15 bases left between them. CDR1 is SGHAT and CDR2 is FQDESV in the germline V gene (reference sequence). Drawing the rest from reference TRBV11-1 and TRBJ2-1, the complete variable domain is EAEVAQSPRYKITEKSQAVAFWCDPISGHATLYWYRQILGQGPELLVQFQDESVVDDSQLPKDRFSAERLKGVDSTLKIQPAELGDSAMYLCASSQSSELQFFGPGTRLTVL.

This clonotype came up many times. This chain uses TRBV15 with TRBJ1-1; 7 bases map to TRBD1. Germline CDR1 is LNHNV and CDR2 is YYDKDF (reference sequence). With V trimmed by 8 bases and J by 8 bases, 8 bases remained unmatched. This CDR3 contains 12 residues. The CDR3 region is CATGKPGQEAFF. CDR3 nucleotide sequence: TGTGCCACCGGCAAACCGGGACAGGAAGCTTTCTTT.

This clonotype was counted at least ten times. The gene calls are TRBV6-1 and TRBJ2-5; 8 bases agree with TRBD2. Trimming removed 8 bases from V and 9 bases from J; junction bases left unmatched: 14. CDR3 length: 14 residues. Looked up from germline, CDR1 is MNHNS and CDR2 is SASEGT. CDR3: CASAPGQRAGAQYF. Written as DNA, the CDR3 is TGTGCCAGCGCCCCAGGTCAGCGAGCGGGGGCCCAGTACTTC.

There are many counts of this clonotype. The chain has TRBV7-2 and TRBJ2-5; TRBD2 aligns across 11 bases. Trimming at V came to 0 bases and at J to 5 bases, leaving 8 bases not matched to a gene. Germline V gene lookup returns CDR1 SGHTA and CDR2 FQGNSA. This CDR3 has 17 residues. CDR3 amino acids: CASSLASGGAFGETQYF. In nucleotides, the CDR3 is TGTGCCAGCAGCTTAGCTAGCGGGGGGGCTTTTGGTGAGACCCAGTACTTC.

This clonotype was seen repeatedly, ten times or more. The chain carries TRBV12-3 or TRBV12-4 and TRBJ1-2, with 7 bases that match TRBD1. With 5 bases clipped from V and 2 bases from J, the junction kept 8 bases outside the gene matches. There are 15 residues in the CDR3. The CDR3 DNA is TGTGCCAGCAGTCAAGTGACAGGGAAGAACTATGGCTACACCTTC. This gives the protein CASSQVTGKNYGYTF.

There are many counts of this clonotype. The rearrangement uses TRBV7-9 and TRBJ2-2; D is possibly TRBD1 or TRBD2 (5 bases each). Germline CDR1 and CDR2: SEHNR and FQNEAQ (reference sequence). The CDR3 is 15 residues long. V was clipped by 3 bases and J by 3 bases, with 11 bases between them. CDR3 in amino acids: CASSFRGDYTGELFF. The CDR3 DNA sequence: TGTGCCAGCAGCTTTCGAGGGGATTACACCGGGGAGCTGTTTTTT.

This clonotype was detected many times. This rearrangement joins TRBV9 to TRBJ2-2; 11 nucleotides line up with TRBD2. V lost 0 bases and J lost 5; bases outside the gene matches: 9. This CDR3 region has 18 residues. Germline CDR1 is SGDLS and CDR2 is YYNGEE. CDR3 sequence reads: CASSVGLAGGPGTGELFF. The CDR3 DNA reads TGTGCCAGCAGCGTAGGGCTAGCGGGGGGACCAGGGACCGGGGAGCTGTTTTTT. The full variable domain, with the rest looked up from reference TRBV9 and TRBJ2-2, is DSGVTQTPKHLITATGQRVTLRCSPRSGDLSVYWYQQSLDQGLQFLIQYYNGEERAKGNILERFSAQQFPDLHSELNLSSLELGDSALYFCASSVGLAGGPGTGELFFGEGSRLTVL.

This clonotype appeared many times. V gene TRBV7-9 combines with J gene TRBJ2-1; TRBD2 matches 7 bases. Unmatched junction bases numbered 2, after V lost 5 bases and J lost 4 bases. The CDR3 has 13 amino acids. CDR1 is SEHNR, CDR2 FQNEAQ, per germline (reference sequence). This CDR3 reads CASSNGGYNEQFF. For the CDR3, the DNA is TGTGCCAGCAGCAACGGGGGGTACAATGAGCAGTTCTTC.

This clonotype was recorded a few times. V is TRBV20-1 and J is TRBJ1-2; D is uncertain. The germline CDR1 and CDR2 sequences are DFQATT and SNEGSKA (reference sequence). V was cut by 6 bases and J by 1 base, with 12 bases left in between. There are 13 residues in the CDR3. The CDR3 sequence: CSARTLDNYGYTF. For the CDR3, the DNA is TGCAGTGCCCGGACCCTCGATAACTATGGCTACACCTTC.

This clonotype was recorded at least ten times. The chain is built from TRBV6-1 and TRBJ2-3, with D possibly TRBD1 on 6 matching bases. This CDR3 comprises 13 residues. The germline V gene encodes CDR1 MNHNS and CDR2 SASEGT. Trimming left V 7 bases short and J 2 bases short, with 10 bases between. Here the CDR3 DNA reads TGTGCCAGCACCCGGGACAACACAGATACGCAGTATTTT. It is translated as CASTRDNTDTQYF.